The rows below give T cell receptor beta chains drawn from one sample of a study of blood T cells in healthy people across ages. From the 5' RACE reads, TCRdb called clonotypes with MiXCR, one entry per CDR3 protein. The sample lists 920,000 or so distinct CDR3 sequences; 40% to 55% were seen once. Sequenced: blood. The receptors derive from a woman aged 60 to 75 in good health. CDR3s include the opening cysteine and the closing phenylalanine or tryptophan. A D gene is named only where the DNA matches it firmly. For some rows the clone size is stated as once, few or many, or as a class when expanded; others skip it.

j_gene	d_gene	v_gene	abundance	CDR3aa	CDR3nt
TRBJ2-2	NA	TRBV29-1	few	CSVRTQNTGELFF	TGCAGCGTTCGGACTCAGAACACCGGGGAGCTGTTTTTT
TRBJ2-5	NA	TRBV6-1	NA	CASSELGFQETQYF	TGTGCCAGCAGTGAACTCGGTTTTCAAGAGACCCAGTACTTC
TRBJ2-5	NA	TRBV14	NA	CASSQGAEQYQETQYF	TGTGCCAGCAGCCAAGGAGCGGAGCAGTACCAAGAGACCCAGTACTTC
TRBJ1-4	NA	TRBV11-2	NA	CASSLSSGGNEKLFF	TGTGCCAGCAGCTTATCGTCAGGAGGGAATGAAAAACTGTTTTTT
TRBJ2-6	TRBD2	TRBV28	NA	CAGTGRLAERSGANVLTF	TGTGCCGGCACCGGGAGACTAGCGGAGAGATCTGGGGCCAACGTCCTGACTTTC
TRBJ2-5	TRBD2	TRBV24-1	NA	CATGDRGLAGWETQYF	TGTGCCACCGGTGACCGGGGACTAGCGGGGTGGGAGACCCAGTACTTC
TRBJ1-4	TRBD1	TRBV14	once	CASSGQGTSGGLFF	TGTGCCAGCAGCGGACAGGGGACCTCGGGCGGACTGTTTTTT
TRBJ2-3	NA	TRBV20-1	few	CSAAALAFTDTQYF	TGCAGTGCTGCAGCGCTAGCGTTCACAGATACGCAGTATTTT
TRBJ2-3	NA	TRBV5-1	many	CASSTFPTDTQYF	TGCGCCAGCAGCACCTTCCCCACAGATACGCAGTATTTT
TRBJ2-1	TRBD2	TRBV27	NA	CASSLGRGVDEQFF	TGTGCCAGCAGTTTAGGCCGGGGGGTTGATGAGCAGTTCTTC
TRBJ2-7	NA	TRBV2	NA	CASSGVGGEQYF	TGTGCCAGCAGTGGTGTGGGCGGCGAGCAGTACTTC
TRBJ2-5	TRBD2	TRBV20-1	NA	CSASQGVSGSRETQYF	TGCAGTGCTAGTCAGGGGGTTAGCGGGAGTAGGGAGACCCAGTACTTC
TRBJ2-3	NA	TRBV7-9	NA	CASDPAGLLTDTQYF	TGTGCCAGTGATCCGGCGGGACTCTTAACAGATACGCAGTATTTT
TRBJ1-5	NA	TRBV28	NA	CASSTGPVDQPQHF	TGTGCCAGCAGTACAGGGCCCGTGGATCAGCCCCAGCATTTT
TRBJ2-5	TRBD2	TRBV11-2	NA	CASSPNSGSTSRTQYF	TGTGCCAGCAGCCCAAATAGCGGGAGTACTTCCCGGACCCAGTACTTC
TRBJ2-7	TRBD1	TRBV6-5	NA	CASRPHRGSYEQYF	TGTGCCAGCAGGCCCCACAGGGGCTCCTACGAGCAGTATTTC
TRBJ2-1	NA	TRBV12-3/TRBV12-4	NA	CASSRSGLERNEQFF	TGTGCCAGCAGCCGGAGCGGCCTCGAGCGCAATGAGCAGTTCTTC
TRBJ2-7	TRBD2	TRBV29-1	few	CSVEEAGVIAGSSTYEQYF	TGCAGCGTTGAAGAAGCTGGGGTGATAGCGGGATCTTCAACCTACGAGCAGTACTTC
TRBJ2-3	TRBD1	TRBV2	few	CASSGQGWTDTQYF	TGTGCCAGCAGTGGACAGGGGTGGACAGATACGCAGTATTTT
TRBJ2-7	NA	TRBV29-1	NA	CSAVGRGYEQYF	TGCAGCGCCGTGGGCAGGGGTTACGAGCAGTACTTC
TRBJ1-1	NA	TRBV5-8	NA	CASRWGNTEAFF	TGTGCCAGCAGATGGGGGAACACTGAAGCTTTCTTT
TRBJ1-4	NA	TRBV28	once	CASSLLRGSANEKLFF	TGTGCCAGCAGTTTGCTCCGAGGGTCAGCTAATGAAAAACTGTTTTTT
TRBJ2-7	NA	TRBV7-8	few	CASTPLMAGLLLEQYF	TGTGCCAGCACCCCCCTAATGGCAGGGCTACTATTGGAGCAGTACTTC
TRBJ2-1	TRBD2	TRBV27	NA	CASSVREGGEQFF	TGTGCCAGCAGTGTCCGGGAGGGGGGTGAGCAGTTCTTC
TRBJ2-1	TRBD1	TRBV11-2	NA	CASSLEGTGHNEQFF	TGTGCCAGCAGCTTAGAAGGGACAGGTCACAATGAGCAGTTCTTC
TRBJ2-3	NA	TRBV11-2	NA	CASSPTQGIHLTDTQYF	TGTGCCAGCAGCCCAACACAGGGCATACACCTCACAGATACGCAGTATTTT
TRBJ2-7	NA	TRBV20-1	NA	CSAPWSGRNEQYF	TGCAGTGCCCCTTGGTCCGGACGCAATGAGCAGTACTTC
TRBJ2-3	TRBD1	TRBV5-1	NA	CASTKGARSGDTQYF	TGCGCCAGCACAAAGGGGGCGCGAAGTGGAGATACGCAGTATTTT
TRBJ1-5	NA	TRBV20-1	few	CSARGTMGQPQHF	TGCAGTGCTAGAGGCACCATGGGGCAGCCCCAGCATTTT
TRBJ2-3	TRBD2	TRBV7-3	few	CASSPGLAGHTDTQYF	TGTGCCAGCAGCCCGGGACTAGCGGGACACACAGATACGCAGTATTTT
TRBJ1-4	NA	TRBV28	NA	CASRGGGRNEKLFF	TGTGCCAGCAGAGGGGGAGGGAGAAATGAAAAACTGTTTTTT
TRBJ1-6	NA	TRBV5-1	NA	CASSLQGDARRSPLHF	TGCGCCAGCAGCTTACAGGGTGATGCAAGGAGATCACCCCTCCACTTT
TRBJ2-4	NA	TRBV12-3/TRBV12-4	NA	CASSFGVAVKNIQYF	TGTGCCAGCAGTTTTGGAGTAGCCGTTAAAAACATTCAGTACTTC
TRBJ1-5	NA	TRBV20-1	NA	CSARDRYGNSNQPQHF	TGCAGTGCTAGAGATCGGTACGGGAATAGCAATCAGCCCCAGCATTTT
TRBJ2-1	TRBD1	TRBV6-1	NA	CASSEVRTGTNEQFF	TGTGCCAGCAGTGAAGTCAGGACAGGGACTAATGAGCAGTTCTTC
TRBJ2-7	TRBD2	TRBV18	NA	CASSALAGVDYEQYF	TGTGCCAGCTCAGCACTAGCGGGGGTTGACTACGAGCAGTACTTC
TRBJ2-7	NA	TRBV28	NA	CASSLSVYGQYF	TGTGCCAGCAGCTTATCAGTGTACGGGCAGTACTTC
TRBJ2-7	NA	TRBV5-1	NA	CASSLGETGLNEQYF	TGCGCCAGCAGCTTGGGGGAGACAGGTTTAAATGAGCAGTACTTC
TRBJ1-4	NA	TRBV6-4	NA	CASSEPGGAEDEKLFF	TGTGCCAGCTCCGAACCCGGGGGGGCTGAGGATGAAAAACTGTTTTTT
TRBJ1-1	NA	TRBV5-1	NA	CASSLVTGNEAFF	TGCGCCAGCAGCTTGGTAACGGGCAATGAAGCTTTCTTT
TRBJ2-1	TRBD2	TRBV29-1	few	CSVEGTSVEQFF	TGCAGCGTTGAAGGGACTAGCGTTGAGCAGTTCTTC
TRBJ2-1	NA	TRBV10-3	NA	CAISPGRGEQFF	TGTGCCATCAGTCCGGGACGCGGTGAGCAGTTCTTC
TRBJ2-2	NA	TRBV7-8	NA	CASSSPWQGSGELFF	TGTGCCAGCAGCTCTCCCTGGCAGGGGTCCGGGGAGCTGTTTTTT
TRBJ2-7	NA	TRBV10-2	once	CASSESYSAYEQYF	TGCGCCAGTAGTGAGTCCTACAGTGCCTACGAGCAGTACTTC
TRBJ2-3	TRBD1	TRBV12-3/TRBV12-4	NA	CASSLGQGAADTQYF	TGTGCCAGCAGTTTAGGACAGGGGGCGGCAGATACGCAGTATTTT
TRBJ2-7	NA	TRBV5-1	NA	CASSSPGSAGGRDYEQYF	TGCGCCAGCAGCTCGCCGGGTTCCGCAGGTGGGAGAGACTACGAGCAGTACTTC
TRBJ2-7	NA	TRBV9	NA	CAGSVGQGSYEQYF	TGTGCCGGCAGCGTAGGGCAGGGGTCCTACGAGCAGTACTTC
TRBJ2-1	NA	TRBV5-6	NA	CASTGWTRDSYNEQFF	TGTGCCAGCACCGGCTGGACGCGGGACTCCTACAATGAGCAGTTCTTC
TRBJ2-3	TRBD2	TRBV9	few	CASSPPSGTSVEDTQYF	TGTGCCAGCAGCCCCCCCTCCGGGACTAGCGTTGAAGATACGCAGTATTTT
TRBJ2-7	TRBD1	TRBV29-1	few	CSVEKEGDRVNEQYF	TGCAGCGTTGAAAAGGAGGGGGACAGGGTCAACGAGCAGTACTTC
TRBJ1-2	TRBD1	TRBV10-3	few	CAISESGQGASYGYTF	TGTGCCATCAGTGAGTCAGGACAGGGGGCGAGCTATGGCTACACCTTC
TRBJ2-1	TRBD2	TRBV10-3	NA	CAISESPSGSHEQFF	TGTGCCATCAGTGAGTCACCTAGCGGGAGTCATGAGCAGTTCTTC
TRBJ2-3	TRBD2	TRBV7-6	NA	CASSGGTSERGGDTQYF	TGTGCCAGCAGCGGGGGGACTAGCGAGAGGGGAGGAGATACGCAGTATTTT
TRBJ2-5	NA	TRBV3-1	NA	CASSQGSSSQETQYF	TGTGCCAGCAGCCAGGGGTCTAGTTCCCAAGAGACCCAGTACTTC
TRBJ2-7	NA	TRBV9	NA	CARDRSYEQYF	TGTGCCAGAGACAGATCCTACGAGCAGTACTTC
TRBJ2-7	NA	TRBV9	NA	CASGGPDPYEQYF	TGTGCCAGCGGCGGGCCGGACCCGTACGAGCAGTACTTC